This is a list of T cell receptor beta chains from one sample in a study of blood T cell repertoires in COVID-19. The method was immunoSEQ multiplex PCR; TCRdb's version includes in-frame clones alone and lacks a portion of them. The data show roughly 500,000 clones, with 89% seen just once and approximately 0.9% held by the top ten. The sample was peripheral blood. The receptor set was obtained from a young man with COVID-19, enrolled during active disease. Both conserved end residues are part of each CDR3. The D gene is left open where the match is weak. Size is stated for part of the rows, as once, few or many counts, or as a class when the clone is expanded.

V: TRBV6-5
J: TRBJ2-7
size: -
length: 14
D: TRBD1
CDR3: CASSTGGASYEQYF
DNA: TGTGCCAGCAGTACAGGGGGCGCATCCTACGAGCAGTACTTC

V: TRBV12-5
J: TRBJ2-3
size: -
length: 15
D: TRBD1
CDR3: CASGLLGQGSDTQYF
DNA: TGTGCTAGTGGTTTACTTGGACAGGGGTCAGATACGCAGTATTTT

V: TRBV5-1
J: TRBJ1-3
size: -
length: 16
D: -
CDR3: CASSLGTGYGGNTIYF
DNA: TGCGCCAGCAGCTTGGGCACAGGGTACGGGGGAAACACCATATATTTT

V: TRBV7-9
J: TRBJ2-1
size: -
length: 19
D: TRBD2
CDR3: CASSLATSGRPSSYNEQFF
DNA: TGTGCCAGCAGCTTAGCGACTAGCGGGAGGCCTAGCTCCTACAATGAGCAGTTCTTC

V: TRBV24-1
J: TRBJ2-1
size: -
length: 14
D: -
CDR3: CATSDSQVSHEQFF
DNA: TGTGCCACCAGTGATTCGCAGGTATCCCATGAGCAGTTCTTC

V: TRBV7-9
J: TRBJ1-2
size: -
length: 17
D: -
CDR3: CASSYAQGDTPAYGYTF
DNA: TGTGCCAGCAGCTATGCACAGGGCGATACGCCGGCGTATGGCTACACCTTC

V: TRBV11-2
J: TRBJ2-7
size: -
length: 13
D: -
CDR3: CASSSGQNYEQYF
DNA: TGTGCCAGCAGCTCCGGACAGAACTACGAGCAGTACTTC

V: TRBV29-1
J: TRBJ1-2
size: -
length: 14
D: -
CDR3: CSVDVGNYGGGYTF
DNA: TGCAGCGTTGATGTGGGCAATTATGGTGGTGGCTACACCTTC

V: TRBV7-9
J: TRBJ2-1
size: -
length: 13
D: TRBD1
CDR3: CASSEGQLNEQFF
DNA: TGTGCCAGCAGCGAGGGACAGCTCAATGAGCAGTTCTTC

V: TRBV30
J: TRBJ2-2
size: -
length: 16
D: TRBD2
CDR3: CAWGSGRVGGTGELFF
DNA: TGTGCCTGGGGGAGCGGGAGGGTTGGCGGCACCGGGGAGCTGTTTTTT

V: TRBV20-1
J: TRBJ1-2
size: -
length: 11
D: -
CDR3: CSARGQGADTF
DNA: TGCAGTGCCAGGGGTCAGGGAGCTGATACCTTC

V: TRBV27
J: TRBJ2-7
size: once
length: 16
D: -
CDR3: CASSLYGGTGAYEQYF
DNA: TGTGCCAGCAGTTTATACGGGGGTACAGGGGCCTACGAGCAGTACTTC

V: TRBV18
J: TRBJ1-2
size: -
length: 13
D: -
CDR3: CASQGLSNYGYTF
DNA: TGTGCCAGCCAGGGACTTTCTAACTATGGCTACACCTTC

V: TRBV3-1/TRBV3-2
J: TRBJ2-5
size: once
length: 13
D: -
CDR3: CASSQGARETQYF
DNA: TGTGCCAGCAGCCAGGGGGCGAGAGAGACCCAGTACTTC

V: TRBV12-3/TRBV12-4
J: TRBJ2-5
size: -
length: 13
D: TRBD2
CDR3: CASRPGLEETQYF
DNA: TGTGCCAGCAGACCTGGACTAGAAGAGACCCAGTACTTC

V: TRBV6-1
J: TRBJ2-7
size: once
length: 16
D: TRBD1
CDR3: CASSDPGQGSSYEQYF
DNA: TGTGCCAGCAGTGACCCGGGACAGGGGTCCTCCTACGAGCAGTACTTC

V: TRBV12-1
J: TRBJ1-5
size: -
length: 16
D: -
CDR3: CASSSPGQGTDQPQHF
DNA: TGTGCCAGCAGCTCTCCGGGACAGGGGACCGATCAGCCCCAGCATTTT

V: TRBV5-1
J: TRBJ2-2
size: -
length: 16
D: -
CDR3: CASSFMAGGYTGELFF
DNA: TGCGCCAGCAGCTTCATGGCAGGGGGGTACACCGGGGAGCTGTTTTTT

V: TRBV5-1
J: TRBJ2-5
size: -
length: 14
D: -
CDR3: CASSFSGIQETQYF
DNA: TGCGCCAGCAGCTTCAGTGGCATCCAAGAGACCCAGTACTTC

V: TRBV10-2
J: TRBJ1-2
size: -
length: 15
D: TRBD1
CDR3: CASSASIQGARGYTF
DNA: TGCGCCAGCAGTGCCTCGATACAGGGGGCTCGTGGCTACACCTTC

V: TRBV7-9
J: TRBJ1-1
size: -
length: 16
D: -
CDR3: CASRYMGRGFIAEAFF
DNA: TGTGCCAGCAGGTATATGGGCAGGGGCTTTATCGCTGAAGCTTTCTTT

V: TRBV18
J: TRBJ1-4
size: once
length: 13
D: -
CDR3: CASSPSLNEKLFF
DNA: TGTGCCAGCTCACCGTCTCTTAATGAAAAACTGTTTTTT

V: TRBV19
J: TRBJ2-7
size: -
length: 11
D: -
CDR3: CASRGGYEQYF
DNA: TGTGCCAGTCGAGGCGGCTACGAGCAGTACTTC

V: TRBV24-1
J: TRBJ2-7
size: -
length: 13
D: -
CDR3: CATSERETYEQYF
DNA: TGTGCCACCAGTGAGAGGGAAACCTACGAGCAGTACTTC

V: TRBV6-1
J: TRBJ2-4
size: once
length: 19
D: -
CDR3: CASSEAIGGRLIAKNIQYF
DNA: TGTGCCAGCAGTGAAGCGATCGGGGGGCGACTAATAGCCAAAAACATTCAGTACTTC

V: TRBV20-1
J: TRBJ2-5
size: -
length: 11
D: -
CDR3: CSARVVETQYF
DNA: TGCAGTGCTAGGGTAGTGGAGACCCAGTACTTC

V: TRBV4-1
J: TRBJ1-5
size: -
length: 15
D: -
CDR3: CASSQVDGLNQPQHF
DNA: TGCGCCAGCAGCCAAGTTGACGGACTCAATCAGCCCCAGCATTTT

V: TRBV5-8
J: TRBJ1-3
size: -
length: 14
D: -
CDR3: CATLQGRSGNTIYF
DNA: TGTGCCACGTTACAGGGCCGCTCTGGAAACACCATATATTTT

V: TRBV27
J: TRBJ2-5
size: -
length: 13
D: TRBD2
CDR3: CASQGLAGETQYF
DNA: TGTGCCAGCCAGGGACTAGCGGGGGAGACCCAGTACTTC

V: TRBV5-6
J: TRBJ2-1
size: -
length: 15
D: TRBD2
CDR3: CASSFNLAGVDEQFF
DNA: TGTGCCAGCAGCTTTAATCTAGCGGGAGTTGATGAGCAGTTCTTC

V: TRBV5-4
J: TRBJ2-5
size: -
length: 15
D: TRBD2
CDR3: CASSLGTSDQETQYF
DNA: TGTGCCAGCAGCTTGGGGACTAGCGACCAAGAGACCCAGTACTTC

V: TRBV10-3
J: TRBJ1-1
size: -
length: 14
D: TRBD1
CDR3: CAIRGTGGRAEAFF
DNA: TGTGCCATCAGAGGGACAGGGGGCCGGGCTGAAGCTTTCTTT

V: TRBV6-5
J: TRBJ2-2
size: -
length: 13
D: -
CDR3: CASSQGRTGELFF
DNA: TGTGCCAGCTCACAGGGAAGAACCGGGGAGCTGTTTTTT

V: TRBV5-5
J: TRBJ1-4
size: -
length: 15
D: -
CDR3: CASSPGGGLGEKLFF
DNA: TGTGCCAGCAGCCCTGGGGGGGGCTTAGGAGAAAAACTGTTTTTT

V: TRBV2
J: TRBJ1-1
size: -
length: 15
D: -
CDR3: CASSSPLGGATEAFF
DNA: TGTGCCAGCAGTTCCCCTTTGGGGGGGGCCACTGAAGCTTTCTTT

V: TRBV2
J: TRBJ2-7
size: -
length: 13
D: TRBD2
CDR3: CASSEREVNEQYF
DNA: TGTGCCAGCAGCGAGCGGGAGGTGAACGAGCAGTACTTC

V: TRBV19
J: TRBJ2-1
size: -
length: 18
D: TRBD1
CDR3: CASSITDRGPITGNEQFF
DNA: TGTGCCAGTAGTATCACCGACAGGGGTCCCATCACGGGCAATGAGCAGTTCTTC

V: TRBV2
J: TRBJ1-5
size: -
length: 14
D: -
CDR3: CASSEESRNQPQHF
DNA: TGTGCCAGCAGTGAAGAGAGTCGTAATCAGCCCCAGCATTTT

V: TRBV5-6
J: TRBJ2-1
size: -
length: 13
D: -
CDR3: CASSTDWNNEQFF
DNA: TGTGCCAGCAGCACGGACTGGAACAATGAGCAGTTCTTC

V: TRBV5-1
J: TRBJ2-1
size: -
length: 15
D: -
CDR3: CASSQTTGQNNEQFF
DNA: TGCGCCAGCAGCCAAACCACAGGGCAAAACAATGAGCAGTTCTTC

V: TRBV19
J: TRBJ2-2
size: -
length: 15
D: TRBD2
CDR3: CASVGGRLGTGELFF
DNA: TGTGCCAGTGTCGGCGGGAGACTTGGGACCGGGGAGCTGTTTTTT

V: TRBV15
J: TRBJ1-5
size: -
length: 19
D: TRBD1
CDR3: CATSGTRDRRRLSNQPQHF
DNA: TGTGCCACCAGCGGAACCCGGGACAGGCGCAGACTTAGCAATCAGCCCCAGCATTTT

V: TRBV15
J: TRBJ2-3
size: -
length: 17
D: TRBD2
CDR3: CATSRDGREGYTDTQYF
DNA: TGTGCCACCAGCAGAGACGGGCGGGAGGGATATACAGATACGCAGTATTTT

V: TRBV13
J: TRBJ1-2
size: -
length: 13
D: TRBD1
CDR3: CASSLGTGWGYTF
DNA: TGTGCCAGCAGCTTAGGGACAGGGTGGGGCTACACCTTC

V: TRBV5-1
J: TRBJ1-4
size: -
length: 16
D: TRBD1
CDR3: CASSRTTGASNEKLFF
DNA: TGCGCCAGCAGCCGGACTACAGGGGCTTCTAATGAAAAACTGTTTTTT

V: TRBV29-1
J: TRBJ1-5
size: -
length: 13
D: TRBD1
CDR3: CSVRTGTNQPQHF
DNA: TGCAGCGTTCGGACAGGGACAAATCAGCCCCAGCATTTT

V: TRBV5-1
J: TRBJ2-5
size: -
length: 17
D: TRBD2
CDR3: CASSLGGLAGNQETQYF
DNA: TGCGCCAGCAGCTTGGGGGGACTAGCGGGGAACCAAGAGACCCAGTACTTC

V: TRBV7-2
J: TRBJ1-2
size: -
length: 13
D: -
CDR3: CASSVDSYYGYTF
DNA: TGTGCCAGCAGCGTTGACAGTTACTATGGCTACACCTTC

V: TRBV19
J: TRBJ2-3
size: -
length: 14
D: TRBD1
CDR3: CASSPGQGEDTQYF
DNA: TGTGCCAGTAGTCCGGGACAGGGTGAAGATACGCAGTATTTT

V: TRBV2
J: TRBJ1-1
size: few
length: 13
D: -
CDR3: CASSEDRASGAFF
DNA: TGTGCCAGCAGTGAAGACAGGGCGAGTGGGGCTTTCTTT

V: TRBV15
J: TRBJ2-1
size: -
length: 17
D: TRBD2
CDR3: CATSREGRGGGDNEQFF
DNA: TGTGCCACCAGCAGAGAAGGGCGGGGGGGAGGAGACAATGAGCAGTTCTTC